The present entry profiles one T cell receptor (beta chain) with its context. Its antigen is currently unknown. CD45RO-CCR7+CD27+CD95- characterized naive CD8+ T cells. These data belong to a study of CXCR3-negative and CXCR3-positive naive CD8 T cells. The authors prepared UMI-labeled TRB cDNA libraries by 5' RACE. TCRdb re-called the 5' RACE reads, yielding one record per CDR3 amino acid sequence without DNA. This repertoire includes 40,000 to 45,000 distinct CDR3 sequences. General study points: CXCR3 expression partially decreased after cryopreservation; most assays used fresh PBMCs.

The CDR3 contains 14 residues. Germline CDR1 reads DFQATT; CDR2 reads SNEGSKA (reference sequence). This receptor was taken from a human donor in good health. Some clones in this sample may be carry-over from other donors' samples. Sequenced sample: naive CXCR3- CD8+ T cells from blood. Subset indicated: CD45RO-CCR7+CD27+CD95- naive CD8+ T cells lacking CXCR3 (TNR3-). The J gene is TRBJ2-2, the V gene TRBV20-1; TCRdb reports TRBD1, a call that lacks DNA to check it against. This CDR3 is CSARRQGVSGELFF.